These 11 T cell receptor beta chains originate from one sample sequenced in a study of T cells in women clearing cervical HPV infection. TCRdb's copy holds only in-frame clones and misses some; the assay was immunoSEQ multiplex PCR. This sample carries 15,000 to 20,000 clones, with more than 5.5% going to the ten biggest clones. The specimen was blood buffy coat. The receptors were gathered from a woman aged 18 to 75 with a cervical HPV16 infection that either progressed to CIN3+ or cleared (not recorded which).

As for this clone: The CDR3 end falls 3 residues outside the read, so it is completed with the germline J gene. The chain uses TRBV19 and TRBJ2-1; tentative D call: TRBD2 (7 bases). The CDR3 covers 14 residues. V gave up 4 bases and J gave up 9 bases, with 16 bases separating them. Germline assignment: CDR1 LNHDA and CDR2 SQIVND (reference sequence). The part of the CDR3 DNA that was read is TGTGCCAGTAGTAAGGGGGGGCAGGAAGGTGAG. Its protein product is CASSKGGQEGE. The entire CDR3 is CASSKGGQEGEQFF.

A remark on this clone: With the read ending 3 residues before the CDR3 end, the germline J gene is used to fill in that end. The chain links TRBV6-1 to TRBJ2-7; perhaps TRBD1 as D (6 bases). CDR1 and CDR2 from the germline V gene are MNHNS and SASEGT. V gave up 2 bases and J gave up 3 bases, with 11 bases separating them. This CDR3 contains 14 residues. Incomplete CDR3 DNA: TGTGCCAGCAGTGAATCAGGGGCATTCTACGAG. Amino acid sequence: CASSESGAFYE. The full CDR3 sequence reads CASSESGAFYEQYF.

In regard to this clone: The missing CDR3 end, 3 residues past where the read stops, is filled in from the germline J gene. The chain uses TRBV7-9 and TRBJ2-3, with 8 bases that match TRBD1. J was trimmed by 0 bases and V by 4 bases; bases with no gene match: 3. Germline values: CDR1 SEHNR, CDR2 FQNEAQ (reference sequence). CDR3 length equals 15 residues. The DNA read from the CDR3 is TGTGCCAGCAGCTCCAGGGGGCTTAGCACAGATACG. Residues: CASSSRGLSTDT. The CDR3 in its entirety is CASSSRGLSTDTQYF.

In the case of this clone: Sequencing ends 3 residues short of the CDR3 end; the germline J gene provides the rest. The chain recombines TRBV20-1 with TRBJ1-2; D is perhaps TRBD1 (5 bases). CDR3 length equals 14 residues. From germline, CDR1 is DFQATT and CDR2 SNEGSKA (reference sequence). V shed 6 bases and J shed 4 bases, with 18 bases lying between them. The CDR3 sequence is CSANTGRLSYGYTF. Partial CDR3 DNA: TGCAGTGCAAACACAGGCCGACTTAGCTATGGC.

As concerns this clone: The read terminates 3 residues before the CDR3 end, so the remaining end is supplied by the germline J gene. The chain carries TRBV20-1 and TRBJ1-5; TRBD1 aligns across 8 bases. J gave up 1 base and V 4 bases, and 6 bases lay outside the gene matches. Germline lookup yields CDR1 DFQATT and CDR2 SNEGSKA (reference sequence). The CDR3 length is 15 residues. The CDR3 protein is CSATGTGKSNQPQHF. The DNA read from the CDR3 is TGCAGTGCTACCGGGACAGGAAAAAGCAATCAGCCC.

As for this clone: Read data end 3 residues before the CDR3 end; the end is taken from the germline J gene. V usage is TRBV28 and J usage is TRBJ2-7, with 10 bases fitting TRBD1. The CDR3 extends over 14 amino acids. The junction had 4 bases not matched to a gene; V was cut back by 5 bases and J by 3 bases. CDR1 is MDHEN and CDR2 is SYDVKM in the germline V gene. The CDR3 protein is CASSRTGGGYEQYF. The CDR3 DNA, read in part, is TGTGCCAGCAGTCGGACAGGGGGAGGCTACGAG.

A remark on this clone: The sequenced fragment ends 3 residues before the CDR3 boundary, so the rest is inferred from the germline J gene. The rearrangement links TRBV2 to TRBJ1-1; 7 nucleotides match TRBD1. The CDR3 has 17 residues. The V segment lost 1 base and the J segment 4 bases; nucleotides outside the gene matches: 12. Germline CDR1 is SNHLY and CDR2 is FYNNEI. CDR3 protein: CASSEVRGVVGGTEAFF. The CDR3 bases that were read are TGTGCCAGCAGTGAAGTCAGGGGGGTAGTCGGGGGCACTGAA.

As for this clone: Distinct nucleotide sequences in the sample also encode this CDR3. This chain's CDR3 is CASRTGTSTDTQYF. The part of the CDR3 DNA that was read is TGTGCCAGCAGAACCGGGACTAGCACAGATACG. The chain couples TRBV27 to TRBJ2-3; perhaps TRBD2 as D (6 bases). The sequenced fragment ends 3 residues before the CDR3 boundary, so the rest is inferred from the germline J gene. Germline V CDR1 and CDR2: MNHEY, SMNVEV (reference sequence). This CDR3 is built from 14 residues. The ends were cut back, 6 bases at V and 0 bases at J, with 10 bases in the middle.

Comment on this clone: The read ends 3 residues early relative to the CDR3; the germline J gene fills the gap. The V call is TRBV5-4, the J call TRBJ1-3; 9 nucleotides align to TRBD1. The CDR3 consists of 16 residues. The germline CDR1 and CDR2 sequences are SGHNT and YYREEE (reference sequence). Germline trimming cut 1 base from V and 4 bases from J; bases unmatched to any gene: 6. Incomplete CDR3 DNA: TGTGCCAGCAGCTTGCCCGGACAGGGGTCCGGAAACACC. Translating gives CASSLPGQGSGNT. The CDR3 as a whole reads CASSLPGQGSGNTIYF.

The part of the CDR3 DNA that was read is TGTGCCTGGGGTAGCCTGTACGAG. Its protein is CAWGSLYE. The entire CDR3 protein reads CAWGSLYEQYF. The chain joins TRBV30 to TRBJ2-7; D not certain. The read ends 3 residues early relative to the CDR3; the germline J gene fills the gap. Trimming cost V 5 bases and J 4 bases, with 9 bases left between them. The CDR3 is made up of 11 amino acids. Per germline, CDR1 GTSNPN and CDR2 SVGIG (reference sequence).

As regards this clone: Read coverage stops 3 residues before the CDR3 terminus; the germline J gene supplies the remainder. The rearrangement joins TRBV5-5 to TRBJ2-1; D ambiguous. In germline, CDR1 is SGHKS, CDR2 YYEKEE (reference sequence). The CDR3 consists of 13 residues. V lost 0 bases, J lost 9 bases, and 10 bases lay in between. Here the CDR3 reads CASSLVVEPEQFF. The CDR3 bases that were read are TGTGCCAGCAGCTTGGTTGTTGAGCCTGAG.